The next 17 T cell receptor beta chains were all read from a single sample in a study of blood T cells in healthy people across ages. Then a second PCR, running roughly 7 to 11 cycles, was carried out with a sample-barcoded 5' primer and a J-beta primer mix. TCRdb fed the 5' RACE reads into MiXCR, producing one record per CDR3 protein. The sample consists of 800,000 or so distinct CDR3 sequences, about 59% of them appearing once. Material: blood. The receptors were gathered from a young man in good health.

For this clonotype: Compared with germline, one end of the junction differs, possibly owing to a read error. J is TRBJ1-5 and V is TRBV10-2; D gene ambiguous. Germline V CDR1 and CDR2: WSHSY, SAAADI. This CDR3 is built from 14 residues. CDR3 nucleotide sequence: TGCGCCAGCAGTGACAGGCCGTACAATCAGCCCCTGCATTTT. Its protein is CASSDRPYNQPLHF.

The rearrangement links TRBV28 to TRBJ2-7; D is possibly TRBD1 (6 bases). This CDR3 region has 14 residues. V lost 6 bases and J 3 bases, leaving 15 bases between the germline ends. Germline-derived CDR1 and CDR2 are MDHEN and SYDVKM. The CDR3 DNA reads TGTGCCAGCAGGGGTTCTTCACAGGGCTACGAGCAGTACTTC. It encodes CASRGSSQGYEQYF.

The V call is TRBV29-1, the J call TRBJ2-3; perhaps TRBD1 as D (6 bases). The V gene's germline CDR1 is SQVTM and CDR2 ANQGSEA. V was clipped by 4 bases and J by 3 bases, with 14 bases between them. The CDR3 is 14 residues long. This chain's CDR3 is CSVARTVETDTQYF. The CDR3 nucleotides read TGCAGCGTTGCGAGGACAGTAGAGACAGATACGCAGTATTTT.

This clonotype was counted between two and nine times. An end of the junction does not agree with germline; a read error may underlie this. This chain connects TRBV20-1 to TRBJ2-7; 9 bases align to TRBD2. From germline, CDR1 is DFQATT and CDR2 SNEGSKA (reference sequence). This CDR3 spans 15 amino acids. The CDR3 nucleotides are TGCAGTGCCACCACCCGAGCGGGGGGACCCTACGAGCAGTACTTT. Its protein is CSATTRAGGPYEQYF.

J is TRBJ2-5 and V is TRBV30; D is possibly TRBD1 (5 bases). V was clipped by 8 bases and J by 0 bases, with 16 bases between them. The germline V gene encodes CDR1 GTSNPN and CDR2 SVGIG (reference sequence). CDR3 length: 14 amino acids. CDR3 in amino acids: CARTETGHQETQYF. CDR3 in DNA: TGTGCCCGGACGGAAACAGGACACCAAGAGACCCAGTACTTC.

The chain carries TRBV6-5 and TRBJ2-3, with D hard to call. V was pared by 5 bases and J by 5 bases, with 11 bases between. This CDR3 comprises 13 residues. Per the germline V gene, CDR1 is MNHEY and CDR2 is SVGAGI. For the CDR3, the DNA is TGTGCCAGCAGTCCCTTCTCCGGAGATACGCAGTATTTT. Residues: CASSPFSGDTQYF.

The rearrangement links TRBV7-3 to TRBJ2-3, with 10 bases lining up with TRBD2. The CDR3 spans 16 residues. Germline V CDR1 and CDR2: SGHTA, FQGTGA. V trimming: 5 bases; J trimming: 3 bases; junction bases outside the gene matches: 8. The CDR3 DNA follows: TGTGCCAGCAGCGCGACCCCGGGACTAGCGACAGATACGCAGTATTTT. Amino acid sequence: CASSATPGLATDTQYF.

The V gene is TRBV7-9, the J gene TRBJ2-1, with D perhaps TRBD2 (5 bases). This CDR3 comprises 14 residues. The V and J ends lost 5 bases and 7 bases respectively, with 15 bases between them. Germline V CDR1 and CDR2: SEHNR, FQNEAQ (reference sequence). CDR3 DNA: TGTGCCAGCAGCGGATCCCGGGGTGGGAATGAGCAGTTCTTC. This codes for CASSGSRGGNEQFF.

The chain combines TRBV7-9 with TRBJ2-2; no firm D call. V was cut by 3 bases and J by 3 bases, with 11 bases left in between. The germline V gene has CDR1 SEHNR and CDR2 FQNEAQ (reference sequence). The CDR3 sequence is 15 residues long. CDR3 DNA: TGTGCCAGCAGCTTTAGCCCTCAGGACACCGGGGAGCTGTTTTTT. Protein: CASSFSPQDTGELFF.

This clonotype was seen a few times. At one end, the junction sequence differs from germline, possibly due to a read error. The chain combines TRBV28 with TRBJ2-7; 9 bases fit TRBD1. CDR1 and CDR2 from the germline V gene are MDHEN and SYDVKM. This CDR3 has 17 residues. The CDR3 nucleotides read TGTGCCGGCAGTTTAGTGTCTGAGTGGGACAGGGACTACGAGCAGTACTTC. It codes for CAGSLVSEWDRDYEQYF.

This chain's CDR3 is CASNTMGTGLTGANVLTF. For the CDR3, the DNA is TGTGCCAGCAATACCATGGGGACAGGGCTGACTGGGGCCAACGTCCTGACTTTC. The gene calls are TRBV28 and TRBJ2-6, with 9 bases that match TRBD1. This CDR3 is built from 18 residues. CDR1 and CDR2 from the germline V gene are MDHEN and SYDVKM. V shed 7 bases, J shed 2 bases, and the junction held 12 bases outside the gene matches. Combining the CDR3 with reference TRBV28 and TRBJ2-6 gives the whole variable domain DVKVTQSSRYLVKRTGEKVFLECVQDMDHENMFWYRQDPGLGLRLIYFSYDVKMKEKGDIPEGYSVSREKKERFSLILESASTNQTSMYLCASNTMGTGLTGANVLTFGAGSRLTVL.

This clonotype occurred a few times. The chain carries TRBV5-5 and TRBJ2-7, with D perhaps TRBD2 (5 bases). The J call may be wrong; the DNA end is better matched by TRBJ2-5. The CDR3 has 14 amino acids. Germline loops: CDR1 SGHKS, CDR2 YYEKEE (reference sequence). Written as DNA, the CDR3 is TGTGCCAGCAGCTTCCCCCAAAGCGGAGAGACCCAGTACTTC. Its protein is CASSFPQSGETQYF.

This clonotype occurred a few times. The V and J genes are TRBV12-3 or TRBV12-4 and TRBJ1-6; 7 nucleotides align to TRBD1. The V gene end was trimmed by 9 bases and the J gene end by 7 bases; junction bases not matched to a gene: 9. CDR3 length: 14 amino acids. The CDR3 reads CASTTGQTNSPLHF. For the CDR3, the DNA is TGTGCCAGTACTACGGGACAGACAAATTCACCCCTCCACTTT.

This clonotype was recorded once. J is TRBJ2-1 and V is TRBV20-1; D is possibly TRBD2 (7 bases). Germline lookup yields CDR1 DFQATT and CDR2 SNEGSKA (reference sequence). This CDR3 is 16 amino acids long. V was trimmed by 4 bases and J by 0 bases, leaving 16 bases between them. This chain's CDR3 is CSATPIGGHSYNEQFF. In DNA, the CDR3 is TGCAGTGCTACTCCTATCGGGGGGCACTCCTACAATGAGCAGTTCTTC.

The rearrangement joins TRBV25-1 to TRBJ2-5, with 8 bases matching TRBD2. The CDR3 extends over 16 amino acids. Trimming took 3 bases from V and 5 from J; bases not matched to a gene: 11. Germline assignment: CDR1 MGHDK and CDR2 SYGVNS. This chain's CDR3 is CASSETPGGLGETQYF. DNA of the CDR3: TGTGCCAGCAGTGAGACGCCGGGGGGGCTGGGGGAGACCCAGTACTTC.

The J gene is TRBJ2-4, the V gene TRBV14; D possibly corresponds to TRBD2 (5 bases). V was trimmed by 1 base and J by 6 bases, leaving 10 bases between them. This CDR3 spans 14 amino acids. In germline, CDR1 is SGHDN, CDR2 FVKESK. The CDR3: CASSQGGPGNIQYF. The CDR3 DNA reads TGTGCCAGCAGCCAAGGAGGGCCGGGAAACATTCAGTACTTC.

This clonotype was seen just once. The rearrangement joins TRBV4-3 to TRBJ2-5; no definite D call. The J call may be incorrect, as the DNA end agrees better with TRBJ2-7. The CDR3 is 13 residues long. Germline V lookup: CDR1 LGHNA, CDR2 YSLEER. The CDR3 bases are TGCGCCAGCAGCCATGGGGATGCTTACGAGCAGTACTTC. Protein: CASSHGDAYEQYF.